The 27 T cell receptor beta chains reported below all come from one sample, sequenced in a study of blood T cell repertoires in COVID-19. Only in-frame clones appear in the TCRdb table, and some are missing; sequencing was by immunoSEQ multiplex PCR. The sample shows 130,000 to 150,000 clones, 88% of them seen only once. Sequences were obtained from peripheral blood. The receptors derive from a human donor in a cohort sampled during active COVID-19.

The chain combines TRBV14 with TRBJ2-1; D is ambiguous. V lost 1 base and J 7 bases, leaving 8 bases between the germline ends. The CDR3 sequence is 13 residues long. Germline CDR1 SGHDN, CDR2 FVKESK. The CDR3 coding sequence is TGTGCCAGCAGCCAAGTGGCAGTGAATGAGCAGTTCTTC. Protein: CASSQVAVNEQFF.

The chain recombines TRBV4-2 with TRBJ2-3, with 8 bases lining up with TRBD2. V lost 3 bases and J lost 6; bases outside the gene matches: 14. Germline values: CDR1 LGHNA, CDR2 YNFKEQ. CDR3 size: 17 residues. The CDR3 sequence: CASSHLNGGGSTDTQYF. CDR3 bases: TGTGCCAGCAGCCATCTTAACGGGGGGGGCTCCACGGATACGCAGTATTTT.

CDR3 DNA sequence: TGTGCCAGCAGCATTCGAGTCCCTGGGGCCAACGTCCTGACTTTC. Translation: CASSIRVPGANVLTF. The chain links TRBV13 to TRBJ2-6, with D unresolved. V was shortened by 5 bases and J by 2 bases, with 10 bases between the two germline ends. The CDR3 extends over 15 amino acids. CDR1 PRHDT and CDR2 FYEKMQ come from the germline V gene (reference sequence).

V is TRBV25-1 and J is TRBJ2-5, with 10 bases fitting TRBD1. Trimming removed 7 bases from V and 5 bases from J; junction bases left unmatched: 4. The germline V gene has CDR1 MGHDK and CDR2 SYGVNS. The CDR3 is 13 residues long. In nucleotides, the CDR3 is TGTGCCAGCAAGGACAGGGGGTATGAGACCCAGTACTTC. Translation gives CASKDRGYETQYF. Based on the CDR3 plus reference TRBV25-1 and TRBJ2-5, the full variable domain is EADIYQTPRYLVIGTGKKITLECSQTMGHDKMYWYQQDPGMELHLIHYSYGVNSTEKGDLSSESTVSRIRTEHFPLTLESARPSHTSQYLCASKDRGYETQYFGPGTRLLVL.

The CDR3 sequence: CASSADRGYSNQPQHF. The CDR3 nucleotides are TGTGCCAGCAGTGCCGACAGGGGGTATAGCAATCAGCCCCAGCATTTT. The V call is TRBV28, the J call TRBJ1-5; TRBD1 matches 9 bases. CDR1 MDHEN and CDR2 SYDVKM come from the germline V gene. This CDR3 spans 16 amino acids. The trim removed 5 bases at V and 0 bases at J, leaving 5 bases unmatched.

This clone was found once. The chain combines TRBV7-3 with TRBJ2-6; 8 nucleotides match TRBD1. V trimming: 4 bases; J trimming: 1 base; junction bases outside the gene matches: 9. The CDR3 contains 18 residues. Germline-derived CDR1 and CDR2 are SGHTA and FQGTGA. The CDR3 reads CASSSRQGLRSGANVLTF. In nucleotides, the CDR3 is TGTGCCAGCAGCTCTCGACAGGGGCTAAGGTCTGGGGCCAACGTCCTGACTTTC.

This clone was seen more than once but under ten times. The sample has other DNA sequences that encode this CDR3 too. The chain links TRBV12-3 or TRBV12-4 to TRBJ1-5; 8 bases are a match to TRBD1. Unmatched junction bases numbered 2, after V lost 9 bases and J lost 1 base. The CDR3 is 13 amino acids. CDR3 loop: CASRTGSNQPQHF. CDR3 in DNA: TGTGCCAGTCGGACAGGGAGCAATCAGCCCCAGCATTTT.

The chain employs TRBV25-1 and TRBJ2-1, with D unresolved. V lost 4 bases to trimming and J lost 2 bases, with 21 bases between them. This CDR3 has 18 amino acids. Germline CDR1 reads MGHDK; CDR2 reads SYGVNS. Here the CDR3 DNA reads TGTGCCAGCAGTGGCTTAGGCTCTGGAGCTGGAGCCTACAATGAGCAGTTCTTC. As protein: CASSGLGSGAGAYNEQFF.

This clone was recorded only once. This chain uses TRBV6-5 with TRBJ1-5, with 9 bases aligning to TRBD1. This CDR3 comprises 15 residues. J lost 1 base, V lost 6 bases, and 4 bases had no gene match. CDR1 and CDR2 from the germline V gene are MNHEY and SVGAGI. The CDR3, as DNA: TGTGCCAGCAGGTCGGGACAGGGCAGCAATCAGCCCCAGCATTTT. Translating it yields CASRSGQGSNQPQHF.

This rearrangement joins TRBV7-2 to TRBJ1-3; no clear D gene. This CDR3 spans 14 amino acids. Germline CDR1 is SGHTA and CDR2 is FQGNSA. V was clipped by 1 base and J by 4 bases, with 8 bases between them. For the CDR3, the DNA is TGTGCCAGCAGCTTAGGACTGAACGGAAACACCATATATTTT. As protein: CASSLGLNGNTIYF.

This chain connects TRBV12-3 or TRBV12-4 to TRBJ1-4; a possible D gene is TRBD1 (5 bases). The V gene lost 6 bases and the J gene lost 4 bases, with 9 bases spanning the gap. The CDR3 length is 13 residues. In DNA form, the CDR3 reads TGTGCCAGCAGACCGACAGTTAATGAAAAACTGTTTTTT. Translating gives CASRPTVNEKLFF.

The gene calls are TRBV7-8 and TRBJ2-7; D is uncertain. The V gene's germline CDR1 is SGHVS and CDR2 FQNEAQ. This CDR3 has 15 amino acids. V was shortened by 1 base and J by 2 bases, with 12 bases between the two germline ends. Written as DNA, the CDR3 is TGTGCCAGCAGCTTAGAACCAGGCCAGGCCTACGAGCAGTACTTC. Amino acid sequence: CASSLEPGQAYEQYF.

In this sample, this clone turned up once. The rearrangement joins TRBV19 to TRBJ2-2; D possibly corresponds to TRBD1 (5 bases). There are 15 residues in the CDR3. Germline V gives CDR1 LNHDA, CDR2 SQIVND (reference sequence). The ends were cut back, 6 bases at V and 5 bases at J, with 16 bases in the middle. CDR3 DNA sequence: TGTGCCAGTAGATATTCCCAGGGTAGGACCGGGGAGCTGTTTTTT. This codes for CASRYSQGRTGELFF.

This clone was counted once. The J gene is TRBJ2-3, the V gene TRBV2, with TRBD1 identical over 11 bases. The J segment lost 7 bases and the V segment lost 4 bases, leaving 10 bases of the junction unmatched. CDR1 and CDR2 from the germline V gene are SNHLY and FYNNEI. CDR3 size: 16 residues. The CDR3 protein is CASSGLRDRGSYTQYF. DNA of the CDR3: TGTGCCAGCAGTGGACTCCGGGACAGGGGGTCTTATACGCAGTATTTT.

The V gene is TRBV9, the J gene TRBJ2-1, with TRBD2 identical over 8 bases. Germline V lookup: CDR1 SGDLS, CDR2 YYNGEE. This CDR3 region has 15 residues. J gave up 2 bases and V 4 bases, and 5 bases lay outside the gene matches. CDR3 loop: CASSPVAGTYNEQFF. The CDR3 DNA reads TGTGCCAGCAGCCCCGTAGCGGGGACCTACAATGAGCAGTTCTTC.

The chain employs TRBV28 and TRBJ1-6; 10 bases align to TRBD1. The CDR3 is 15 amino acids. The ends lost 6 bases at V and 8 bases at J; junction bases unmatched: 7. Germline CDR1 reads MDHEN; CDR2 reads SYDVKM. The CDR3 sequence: CASSPSGTGDSPLHF. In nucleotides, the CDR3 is TGTGCCAGCAGCCCAAGCGGGACAGGGGATTCACCCCTCCACTTT.

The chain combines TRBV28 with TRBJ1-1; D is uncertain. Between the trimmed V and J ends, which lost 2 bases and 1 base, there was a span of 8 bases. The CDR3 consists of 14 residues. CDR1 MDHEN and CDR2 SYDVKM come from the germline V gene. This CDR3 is CASSLTAENTEAFF. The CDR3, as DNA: TGTGCCAGCAGTTTAACGGCGGAGAACACTGAAGCTTTCTTT.

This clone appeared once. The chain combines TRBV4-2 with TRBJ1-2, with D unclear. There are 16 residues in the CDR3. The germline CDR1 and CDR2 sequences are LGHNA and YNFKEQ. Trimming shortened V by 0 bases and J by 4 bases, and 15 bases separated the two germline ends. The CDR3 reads CASSQDFGPSSYGYTF. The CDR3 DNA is TGTGCCAGCAGCCAAGATTTTGGGCCGTCGAGCTATGGCTACACCTTC.

CDR3 sequence (DNA): TGCGCCAGCAGCCAAGATGCAACGTGGGGGACTACCAACACCGGGGAGCTGTTTTTT. It translates to CASSQDATWGTTNTGELFF. V and J are TRBV4-3 and TRBJ2-2; TRBD2 matches at 7 bases. Looked up from germline, CDR1 is LGHNA and CDR2 is YSLEER. Germline trimming cut 0 bases from V and 2 bases from J; bases unmatched to any gene: 12. The CDR3 is 19 amino acids.

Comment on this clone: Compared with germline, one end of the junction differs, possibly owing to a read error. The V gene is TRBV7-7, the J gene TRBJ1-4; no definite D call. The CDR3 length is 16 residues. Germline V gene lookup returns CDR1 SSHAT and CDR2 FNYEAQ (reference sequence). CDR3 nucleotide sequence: TGTGCTAGCAGCTTTAAGGTCGCGGTAGATAATGAAAAACTGTTTTTT. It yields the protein CASSFKVAVDNEKLFF. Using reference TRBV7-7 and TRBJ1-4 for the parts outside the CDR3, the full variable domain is GAGVSQSPRYKVTKRGQDVTLRCDPISSHATLYWYQQALGQGPEFLTYFNYEAQPDKSGLPSDRFSAERPEGSISTLTIQRTEQRDSAMYRCASSFKVAVDNEKLFFGSGTQLSVL.

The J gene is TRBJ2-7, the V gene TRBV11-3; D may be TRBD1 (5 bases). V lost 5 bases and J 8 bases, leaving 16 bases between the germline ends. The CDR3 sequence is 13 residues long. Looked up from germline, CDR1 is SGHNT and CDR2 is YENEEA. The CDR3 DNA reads TGTGCCAGCAGCCTCGGGCAGGGCAAGCAGCAGTACTTC. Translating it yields CASSLGQGKQQYF.

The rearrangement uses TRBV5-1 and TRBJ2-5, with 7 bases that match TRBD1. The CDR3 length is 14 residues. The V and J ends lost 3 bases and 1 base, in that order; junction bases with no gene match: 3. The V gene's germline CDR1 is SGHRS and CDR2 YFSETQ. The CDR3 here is CASSSGQVQETQYF. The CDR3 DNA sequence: TGCGCCAGCAGCTCCGGACAGGTCCAAGAGACCCAGTACTTC. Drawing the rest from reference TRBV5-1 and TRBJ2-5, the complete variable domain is KAGVTQTPRYLIKTRGQQVTLSCSPISGHRSVSWYQQTPGQGLQFLFEYFSETQRNKGNFPGRFSGRQFSNSRSEMNVSTLELGDSALYLCASSSGQVQETQYFGPGTRLLVL.

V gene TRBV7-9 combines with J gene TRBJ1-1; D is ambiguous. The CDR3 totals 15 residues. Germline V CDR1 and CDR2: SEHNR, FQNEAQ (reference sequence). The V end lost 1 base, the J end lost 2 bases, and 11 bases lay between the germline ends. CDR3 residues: CASSLGSLPNTEAFF. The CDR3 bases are TGTGCCAGCAGCTTAGGGTCTCTACCAAACACTGAAGCTTTCTTT. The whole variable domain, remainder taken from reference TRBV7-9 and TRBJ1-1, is DTGVSQNPRHKITKRGQNVTFRCDPISEHNRLYWYRQTLGQGPEFLTYFQNEAQLEKSRLLSDRFSAERPKGSFSTLEIQRTEQGDSAMYLCASSLGSLPNTEAFFGQGTRLTVV.

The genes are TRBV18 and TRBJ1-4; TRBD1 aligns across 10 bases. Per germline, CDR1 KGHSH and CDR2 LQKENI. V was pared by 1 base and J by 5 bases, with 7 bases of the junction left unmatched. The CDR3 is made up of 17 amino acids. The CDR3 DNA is TGTGCCAGCTCACCACAGACAGGGGGCGCGGGGAATGAAAAACTGTTTTTT. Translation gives CASSPQTGGAGNEKLFF.

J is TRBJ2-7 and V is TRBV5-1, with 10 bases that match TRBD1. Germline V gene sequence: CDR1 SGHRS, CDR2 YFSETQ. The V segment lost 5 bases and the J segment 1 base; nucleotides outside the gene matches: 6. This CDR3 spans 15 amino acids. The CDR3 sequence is CASRPGQGGSYEQYF. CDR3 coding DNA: TGCGCCAGCAGACCTGGACAGGGGGGGTCCTACGAGCAGTACTTC.

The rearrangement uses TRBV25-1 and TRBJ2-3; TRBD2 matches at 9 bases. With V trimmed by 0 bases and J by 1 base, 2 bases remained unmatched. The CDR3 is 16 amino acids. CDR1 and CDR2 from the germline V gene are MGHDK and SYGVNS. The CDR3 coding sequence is TGTGCCAGCAGTGAATATAGCGGGAGAGGCACAGATACGCAGTATTTT. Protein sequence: CASSEYSGRGTDTQYF.

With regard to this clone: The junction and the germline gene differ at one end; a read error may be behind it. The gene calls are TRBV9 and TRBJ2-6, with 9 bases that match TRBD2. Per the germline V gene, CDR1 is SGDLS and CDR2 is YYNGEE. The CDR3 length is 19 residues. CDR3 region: CPSSAGGAFRPSGANVLTF. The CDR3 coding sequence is TGTCCCAGCAGCGCGGGGGGGGCCTTCCGGCCTTCTGGGGCCAACGTCCTGACTTTC. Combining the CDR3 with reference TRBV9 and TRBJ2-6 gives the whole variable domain DSGVTQTPKHLITATGQRVTLRCSPRSGDLSVYWYQQSLDQGLQFLIQYYNGEERAKGNILERFSAQQFPDLHSELNLSSLELGDSALYFCPSSAGGAFRPSGANVLTFGAGSRLTVL.